These 27 T cell receptor beta chains were all obtained from the same sample, sequenced in a study of blood T cell repertoires in COVID-19. TCRdb's copy holds only in-frame clones and misses some; the assay was immunoSEQ multiplex PCR. Among over 200,000 clones listed, approximately 88% were seen once. What was sequenced was PBMCs or T cells enriched from blood (not recorded which). These receptors all stem from a woman aged 40 to 49 with acute COVID-19.

This clone was seen only a few times. CDR3 sequence (DNA): TGTGCCAGCAGCAAAGATCTCCCTCAGGGGAAGAGGGACTATGGCTACACCTTC. Its protein product is CASSKDLPQGKRDYGYTF. This chain joins TRBV21-1 and TRBJ1-2; the table's D call, TRBD1, was not checked against the DNA. TRBV21-1 is listed as a pseudogene. This CDR3 spans 18 amino acids.

The genes are TRBV3-1 (or the pseudogene TRBV3-2) and TRBJ2-7; 7 bases are shared with TRBD2. This CDR3 spans 19 amino acids. Germline V lookup: CDR1 LGHDT, CDR2 YNNKEL (reference sequence). V was pared by 0 bases and J by 0 bases, with 14 bases of the junction left unmatched. Here the CDR3 reads CASSQEKGSGGSFSYEQYV. The CDR3 DNA reads TGTGCCAGCAGCCAAGAAAAAGGATCCGGCGGGAGCTTCTCCTACGAGCAGTACGTC.

The chain couples TRBV5-1 to TRBJ1-5, with 10 bases lining up with TRBD1. V shed 5 bases and J 7 bases; nucleotides not matched to a gene: 6. Germline V gene data show CDR1 as SGHRS and CDR2 as YFSETQ. CDR3 length: 14 amino acids. CDR3 in amino acids: CASRRDRGEQPQHF. CDR3 nucleotide sequence: TGCGCCAGCAGGCGGGACAGGGGTGAACAGCCCCAGCATTTT. Supplemented by reference TRBV5-1 and TRBJ1-5, the full variable domain reads KAGVTQTPRYLIKTRGQQVTLSCSPISGHRSVSWYQQTPGQGLQFLFEYFSETQRNKGNFPGRFSGRQFSNSRSEMNVSTLELGDSALYLCASRRDRGEQPQHFGDGTRLSIL.

This chain joins TRBV6-5 and TRBJ2-2, with D uncertain. This CDR3 is built from 11 residues. Trimming shortened V by 8 bases and J by 6 bases, and 7 bases separated the two germline ends. The germline CDR1 and CDR2 sequences are MNHEY and SVGAGI. The CDR3 DNA sequence: TGTGCCAGCGGCCAACCCGGGGAGCTGTTTTTT. It yields the protein CASGQPGELFF.

The chain is built from TRBV28 and TRBJ2-1, with 10 bases that match TRBD1. V trimming: 8 bases; J trimming: 4 bases; junction bases outside the gene matches: 5. CDR3 length: 14 residues. CDR1 is MDHEN, CDR2 SYDVKM, per germline. CDR3 sequence reads: CASDPGQGYNEQFF. CDR3 coding DNA: TGTGCCAGCGATCCGGGACAGGGGTACAATGAGCAGTTCTTC.

J is TRBJ2-5 and V is TRBV29-1, with 10 bases lining up with TRBD2. CDR1 is SQVTM and CDR2 is ANQGSEA in the germline V gene. CDR3 size: 15 residues. Losses at the gene ends were 6 bases for V and 2 bases for J; bases not matched to a gene: 9. The CDR3 sequence is CSVLPGLASQETQYF. The CDR3 DNA follows: TGCAGCGTATTACCGGGACTAGCGTCTCAAGAGACCCAGTACTTC.

The chain recombines TRBV9 with TRBJ2-1; a weak D match, TRBD2 (5 bases). The germline V gene has CDR1 SGDLS and CDR2 YYNGEE. The CDR3 covers 13 residues. Trimming took 0 bases from V and 9 from J, leaving 10 bases between them. The CDR3: CASSVGVGGEQFF. The CDR3 coding sequence is TGTGCCAGCAGCGTAGGCGTAGGAGGTGAGCAGTTCTTC.

CDR3 protein: CASSFPWGGAETQYF. Here the CDR3 DNA reads TGTGCCAGCAGTTTCCCTTGGGGGGGCGCGGAGACCCAGTACTTC. The V gene is TRBV28, the J gene TRBJ2-5; TRBD2 might be the D (7 bases). The CDR3 extends over 15 amino acids. Per germline, CDR1 MDHEN and CDR2 SYDVKM. With 3 bases removed from V and 5 bases from J, the gap between germline ends came to 16 bases.

This chain connects TRBV9 to TRBJ2-3; 13 nucleotides line up with TRBD2. Germline V lookup: CDR1 SGDLS, CDR2 YYNGEE. The junction had 22 bases not matched to a gene; V was cut back by 3 bases and J by 9 bases. CDR3 size: 20 residues. The CDR3: CASSAISGSPGLAGLVTQYF. DNA of the CDR3: TGTGCCAGCAGCGCTATATCAGGGAGTCCGGGACTAGCGGGACTAGTCACGCAGTATTTT. Drawing the rest from reference TRBV9 and TRBJ2-3, the complete variable domain is DSGVTQTPKHLITATGQRVTLRCSPRSGDLSVYWYQQSLDQGLQFLIQYYNGEERAKGNILERFSAQQFPDLHSELNLSSLELGDSALYFCASSAISGSPGLAGLVTQYFGPGTRLTVL.

This clone has a handful of counts. The sample carries other DNA sequences with the same CDR3. This sequence joins TRBV20-1 and TRBJ2-3, with D perhaps matching TRBD2 (5 bases). CDR1 and CDR2 from the germline V gene are DFQATT and SNEGSKA (reference sequence). This CDR3 is built from 11 residues. The V and J ends lost 6 bases and 3 bases respectively, with 7 bases between them. CDR3 loop: CSARRTDTQYF. The CDR3 DNA sequence: TGCAGTGCCAGGAGGACAGATACGCAGTATTTT.

This chain's CDR3 is CASSYPMGQGIPYSNQPQHF. CDR3 bases: TGTGCCAGCAGTTACCCAATGGGACAGGGAATTCCGTATAGCAATCAGCCCCAGCATTTT. The genes are TRBV6-2 or TRBV6-3 and TRBJ1-5, with 9 bases lining up with TRBD1. Germline V lookup: CDR1 MNHEY, CDR2 SVGEGT. This CDR3 has 20 amino acids. After removal of 2 bases from V and 0 bases from J, the junction contained 14 bases not matched to a gene.

This chain uses TRBV5-4 with TRBJ1-3, with TRBD1 matching over 7 bases. From germline, CDR1 is SGHNT and CDR2 YYREEE (reference sequence). Germline trimming cut 4 bases from V and 8 bases from J; bases unmatched to any gene: 12. This CDR3 has 15 amino acids. The CDR3 bases are TGTGCCAGCAGCCGGACCGCAGGGGGTAAAGACACCATATATTTT. Translating gives CASSRTAGGKDTIYF.

This chain joins TRBV6-5 and TRBJ1-2; 7 positions match TRBD1. CDR1 is MNHEY and CDR2 is SVGAGI in the germline V gene. This CDR3 has 12 residues. The junction had 6 bases not matched to a gene; V was cut back by 11 bases and J by 3 bases. CDR3 in amino acids: CAVHRGDYGYTF. The DNA of the CDR3 is TGTGCCGTTCACAGGGGTGACTATGGCTACACCTTC.

The V call is TRBV10-3, the J call TRBJ1-2; 7 bases are a match to TRBD1. Germline V gives CDR1 ENHRY, CDR2 SYGVKD. The V segment lost 4 bases and the J segment 2 bases; nucleotides outside the gene matches: 1. This CDR3 is 13 amino acids long. DNA for the CDR3: TGTGCCATCAGTGGGGGACAGAACTATGGCTACACCTTC. Its protein is CAISGGQNYGYTF.

In its sample, this clone was seen once. This chain connects TRBV9 to TRBJ1-3; the match to TRBD1 covers 8 bases. Trimming took 2 bases from V and 1 from J; bases not matched to a gene: 5. The germline V gene has CDR1 SGDLS and CDR2 YYNGEE. The CDR3 sequence is 16 residues long. Here the CDR3 reads CASSVSDRVSGNTIYF. The CDR3, as DNA: TGTGCCAGCAGCGTTTCGGACAGGGTATCTGGAAACACCATATATTTT.

The chain recombines TRBV10-2 with TRBJ1-2; the D gene is possibly TRBD1 (6 bases). The ends were cut back, 6 bases at V and 5 bases at J, with 13 bases in the middle. CDR1 and CDR2 (germline): WSHSY, SAAADI. The CDR3 has 13 residues. The chain's CDR3 is CASRETGDYGYTF. CDR3 nucleotide sequence: TGCGCCAGCAGGGAGACAGGTGATTATGGCTACACCTTC.

This clone appeared once. The chain recombines TRBV19 with TRBJ1-1; unclear D gene. This CDR3 spans 16 amino acids. Germline V CDR1 and CDR2: LNHDA, SQIVND (reference sequence). Trimming removed 4 bases from V and 0 bases from J, with 15 bases in between. The CDR3 protein is CASSTLEGVMNTEAFF. Here the CDR3 DNA reads TGTGCCAGTAGTACGTTAGAGGGCGTAATGAACACTGAAGCTTTCTTT.

This chain connects TRBV5-1 to TRBJ1-2; the D gene is possibly TRBD1 (6 bases). The CDR3 spans 15 residues. CDR1 SGHRS and CDR2 YFSETQ come from the germline V gene. Deletions cut 0 bases from V and 6 bases from J, with 15 bases between. CDR3 in amino acids: CASSLDGAGVNGYTF. The CDR3 DNA reads TGCGCCAGCAGCTTGGATGGCGCAGGGGTGAATGGCTACACCTTC.

This chain joins TRBV28 and TRBJ1-5; TRBD1 might be the D (6 bases). The ends were cut back, 3 bases at V and 4 bases at J, with 10 bases in the middle. Germline V gene lookup returns CDR1 MDHEN and CDR2 SYDVKM. The CDR3 has 14 amino acids. The DNA of the CDR3 is TGTGCCAGCAGTTTTCCCAGGGGAAATCAGCCCCAGCATTTT. Protein: CASSFPRGNQPQHF.

The chain is built from TRBV29-1 and TRBJ2-1; 10 positions agree with TRBD2. Per germline, CDR1 SQVTM and CDR2 ANQGSEA. The CDR3 sequence is 14 residues long. V gave up 8 bases and J gave up 7 bases; unmatched junction bases: 11. The chain's CDR3 is CSHAGERGGNEQFF. Written as DNA, the CDR3 is TGCAGCCATGCGGGGGAGCGGGGGGGAAATGAGCAGTTCTTC.

The chain uses TRBV7-9 and TRBJ2-2, with 8 bases that match TRBD1. The CDR3 runs to 15 residues. Per the germline V gene, CDR1 is SEHNR and CDR2 is FQNEAQ (reference sequence). V was clipped by 5 bases and J by 0 bases; unmatched bases: 2. The CDR3 region is CASSAGQANTGELFF. CDR3 DNA sequence: TGTGCCAGCAGCGCGGGACAGGCGAACACCGGGGAGCTGTTTTTT.

V and J are TRBV7-9 and TRBJ1-3; D remains ambiguous. The V end lost 1 base, the J end lost 0 bases, and 16 bases lay between the germline ends. Germline V gene lookup returns CDR1 SEHNR and CDR2 FQNEAQ (reference sequence). The CDR3 loop spans 18 amino acids. Here the CDR3 DNA reads TGTGCCAGCAGCTTAGGTCCATGGAGGGAGAGCTCTGGAAACACCATATATTTT. It yields the protein CASSLGPWRESSGNTIYF.

The DNA of the CDR3 is TGTGCCAGTAGTATTCCAAGACAGGGGGCCTATGGCTACACCTTC. Translating it yields CASSIPRQGAYGYTF. The chain has TRBV19 and TRBJ1-2; TRBD1 agrees at 10 bases. V was pared by 3 bases and J by 4 bases, with 5 bases of the junction left unmatched. CDR1 is LNHDA, CDR2 SQIVND, per germline (reference sequence). This CDR3 has 15 residues.

V usage is TRBV5-6 and J usage is TRBJ1-6, with D uncertain. Germline V gives CDR1 SGHDT, CDR2 YYEEEE. Trimming left V 0 bases short and J 5 bases short, with 12 bases between. The CDR3 totals 16 residues. The CDR3 loop reads CASSLGLAQNNSPLHF. CDR3 DNA sequence: TGTGCCAGCAGCTTGGGGCTTGCACAGAATAATTCACCCCTCCACTTT.

The rearrangement joins TRBV9 to TRBJ1-2, with D possibly matching TRBD1 (6 bases). The CDR3 sequence is 16 residues long. Germline V lookup: CDR1 SGDLS, CDR2 YYNGEE. The V and J ends lost 0 bases and 4 bases respectively, with 16 bases between them. CDR3 in DNA: TGTGCCAGCAGCGTAGGAGAAGGCAGGGGTCTCTATGGCTACACCTTC. Translating gives CASSVGEGRGLYGYTF.

The chain couples TRBV5-3 to TRBJ2-2, with 8 bases identical to TRBD1. TRBV5-3 falls under the ORF class, with uncertain function. V lost 5 bases and J lost 4; bases outside the gene matches: 16. The CDR3 covers 18 residues. For the CDR3, the DNA is TGTGCCAGAAGTCCGGACAGGGTAGAGGTATTAAGCACCGGGGAGCTGTTTTTT. It translates to CARSPDRVEVLSTGELFF.

The chain joins TRBV7-9 to TRBJ1-1; TRBD1 is a possible D gene (5 bases). This CDR3 spans 16 amino acids. Germline V gene sequence: CDR1 SEHNR, CDR2 FQNEAQ (reference sequence). V was trimmed by 6 bases and J by 1 base, leaving 18 bases between them. CDR3 loop: CASRGPGRQPNTEAFF. The CDR3 nucleotides are TGTGCCAGCAGGGGGCCGGGTCGACAGCCGAACACTGAAGCTTTCTTT.